These T cell receptor beta chains were read from a single sample in a study of regulatory T cells in long-lasting Graves disease. One entry per CDR3 protein results from TCRdb running MiXCR on the multiplex PCR reads. The sample lists just over 600,000 distinct CDR3 sequences; under 20% were seen once. Another study also made use of these data, one on T cells in Graves' hyperthyroidism and ophthalmopathy.

The input for sequencing was peripheral blood mononuclear cells (PBMCs), taken at new diagnosis, from a patient treated with antithyroid drugs. All receptors come from a woman in her 30s with Graves disease. Each CDR3 is given with its conserved first and last residue. The D gene is left open where the match is weak. Expanded clones get a size class; other rows say once, few or many, or leave the size out.

V	size	D	J	CDR3	DNA
TRBV6-5	-	-	TRBJ2-1	CASSYSTGGPRDEQFF	TGTGCCAGCAGTTACTCGACCGGAGGGCCTCGCGATGAGCAGTTCTTC
TRBV11-2	many	-	TRBJ2-3	CASSWTREYTDTQYF	TGTGCCAGCAGCTGGACCCGGGAATACACAGATACGCAGTATTTT
TRBV24-1	many	TRBD2	TRBJ2-1	CATSDSPGTSGTPYNEQFF	TGTGCCACCAGTGATTCACCCGGGACTAGCGGGACCCCCTACAATGAGCAGTTCTTC
TRBV29-1	many	-	TRBJ2-2	CSVVSRGDTGELFF	TGCAGCGTTGTAAGCAGGGGGGACACCGGGGAGCTGTTTTTT
TRBV28	many	-	TRBJ1-1	CASSLSQIEAFF	TGTGCCAGCAGTTTATCACAGATTGAAGCTTTCTTT
TRBV7-8	many	-	TRBJ2-1	CASSSSGTVYNEQFF	TGTGCCAGCAGCTCCTCCGGGACCGTCTACAATGAGCAGTTCTTC
TRBV6-5	-	TRBD2	TRBJ2-3	CASSYSTSQDTQYF	TGTGCCAGCAGTTACTCGACTAGCCAAGATACGCAGTATTTT
TRBV7-9	many	-	TRBJ2-3	CASSLEWADTQYF	TGTGCCAGCAGCTTAGAGTGGGCAGATACGCAGTATTTT
TRBV28	few	-	TRBJ1-3	CASSLGRYGNTIYF	TGTGCCAGCAGTTTGGGGAGGTATGGAAACACCATATATTTT
TRBV7-9	few	TRBD2	TRBJ2-5	CASSPGGPETQYF	TGTGCCAGCAGCCCGGGGGGTCCGGAGACCCAGTACTTC
TRBV20-1	many	-	TRBJ1-2	CSAPLEGGYTF	TGCAGTGCTCCCCTGGAGGGTGGCTACACCTTC
TRBV5-6	-	-	TRBJ1-1	CASSWDPMLGTEAFF	TGTGCCAGCAGCTGGGACCCGATGTTAGGCACTGAAGCTTTCTTT
TRBV28	-	TRBD1	TRBJ2-1	CASSNGQGARSSEQFF	TGTGCCAGCAGTAATGGACAGGGGGCGCGATCAAGTGAGCAGTTCTTC
TRBV20-1	-	-	TRBJ2-1	CSAEVAGGSFF	-
TRBV20-1	few	-	TRBJ2-7	CSARGAGPTPPTYEQYF	TGCAGTGCTAGAGGAGCCGGGCCCACTCCCCCAACCTACGAGCAGTACTTC
TRBV12-3/TRBV12-4	few	TRBD2	TRBJ2-1	CVSRRSSGSTDEQFF	TGTGTCAGCAGACGCAGCAGCGGGAGTACAGATGAGCAGTTCTTC
TRBV27	few	TRBD1	TRBJ2-5	CASGQGAGETQYF	TGTGCCAGCGGACAGGGGGCAGGGGAGACCCAGTACTTC
TRBV28	many	-	TRBJ2-7	CASSRRQGGLHEQYF	TGTGCCAGCAGTAGGCGACAGGGAGGGTTACACGAGCAGTACTTC
TRBV28	many	TRBD2	TRBJ2-5	CASRGRSSGRYQETQYF	TGTGCCAGCAGAGGACGGTCTAGCGGGAGGTACCAAGAGACCCAGTACTTC
TRBV5-1	many	-	TRBJ2-7	CASGLSGGLEQYF	TGCGCCAGCGGACTATCGGGTGGGCTCGAGCAGTACTTC
TRBV28	-	-	TRBJ2-1	CASSRQGLNEQFF	TGTGCCAGCAGTCGCCAGGGACTCAATGAGCAGTTCTTC
TRBV28	-	-	TRBJ2-2	CASSPSWRELFF	TGTGCCAGCAGCCCGAGTTGGCGGGAGCTGTTTTTT
TRBV7-2	many	-	TRBJ1-1	CASSPKSGNTEAFF	TGTGCCAGCAGCCCTAAGTCCGGGAACACTGAAGCTTTCTTT
TRBV19	few	TRBD1	TRBJ1-1	CASKVGQGYTEAFF	TGTGCCAGTAAGGTGGGACAGGGTTACACTGAAGCTTTCTTT
TRBV6-1	-	-	TRBJ1-6	CASSEGAGGLYNSPLHF	TGTGCCAGCAGTGAAGGGGCCGGGGGCCTCTATAATTCACCCCTCCACTTT
TRBV20-1	-	-	TRBJ1-6	CSAREWGDAYNSPLHF	TGCAGTGCTAGAGAGTGGGGGGACGCCTATAATTCACCCCTCCACTTT
TRBV6-9	few	-	TRBJ1-1	CASSLGAVGGPFF	TGTGCCAGCAGTTTGGGGGCCGTTGGGGGGCCTTTCTTT
TRBV10-3	-	-	TRBJ2-5	CATTRDTGETQYF	TGTGCCACCACCCGGGACACCGGAGAGACCCAGTACTTC
TRBV6-2/TRBV6-3	many	-	TRBJ2-3	CASSGWAGAGADTQYF	TGTGCCAGCAGTGGCTGGGCAGGGGCAGGAGCAGATACGCAGTATTTT
TRBV18	few	TRBD2	TRBJ2-1	CASSQTGTSGHEQFF	TGTGCCAGCTCACAGACCGGGACTAGCGGACATGAGCAGTTCTTC
TRBV10-2	many	-	TRBJ2-7	CASGRDSYEQYF	TGCGCCAGCGGACGGGATTCCTACGAGCAGTACTTC
TRBV28	many	-	TRBJ2-2	CASARYGRANTGELFF	TGTGCCTCAGCGCGGTACGGGCGAGCGAACACCGGGGAGCTGTTTTTT
TRBV20-1	few	TRBD2	TRBJ2-1	CSASAFGTSGNEQFF	TGCAGTGCTAGTGCCTTCGGGACTAGCGGTAATGAGCAGTTCTTC
TRBV7-2	few	TRBD1	TRBJ2-5	CASSAGWDRTYPTF	TGTGCCAGCAGCGCAGGCTGGGACAGGACCTACCCCACCTTC
TRBV11-1	many	-	TRBJ1-5	CASSFGDGVGQPQHF	TGTGCCAGCAGCTTTGGGGACGGAGTGGGTCAGCCCCAGCATTTT
TRBV19	few	-	TRBJ1-4	CASSIQAVGGANEKLFF	TGTGCCAGTAGTATTCAAGCAGTCGGGGGTGCTAATGAAAAACTGTTTTTT
TRBV12-3/TRBV12-4	few	TRBD2	TRBJ2-1	CASRDPLAGTYNEQFF	TGTGCCAGCAGGGACCCGCTAGCGGGGACCTACAATGAGCAGTTCTTC
TRBV24-1	many	-	TRBJ2-1	CATSDPGSTYNEQFF	TGTGCCACCAGTGATCCCGGGAGTACCTACAATGAGCAGTTCTTC
TRBV7-9	few	TRBD1	TRBJ1-5	CASSAGQGKRSGDQPQHF	TGTGCCAGCAGCGCGGGACAGGGGAAACGGTCGGGTGATCAGCCCCAGCATTTT
TRBV6-2/TRBV6-3	many	-	TRBJ1-1	CASSYQRDINMNTEAFF	TGTGCCAGCAGTTACCAGCGGGACATAAACATGAACACTGAAGCTTTCTTT
TRBV7-8	once	-	TRBJ1-4	CASSLGFSLRVASEKLFF	TGTGCCAGCAGCTTAGGGTTTAGCTTGAGAGTGGCTTCTGAAAAACTGTTTTTT
TRBV20-1	-	TRBD2	TRBJ2-3	CSALTGQGGPGGNSDTQYF	TGCAGTGCCCTCACCGGCCAGGGAGGGCCCGGTGGGAATTCAGATACGCAGTATTTT
TRBV7-3	-	-	TRBJ1-1	CASSLMGGLKMNTEAFF	TGTGCCAGCAGCCTTATGGGGGGTCTAAAGATGAACACTGAAGCTTTCTTT
TRBV3-1	-	-	TRBJ2-6	CASSQRGDWANVLTF	TGTGCCAGCAGCCAACGCGGGGACTGGGCCAACGTCCTGACTTTC
TRBV7-2	many	TRBD2	TRBJ2-7	CASSPYRGVVSEQYF	TGTGCCAGCAGCCCCTACCGGGGGGTGGTCTCCGAGCAGTACTTC
TRBV4-1	few	-	TRBJ1-6	CASSSQGTPLHF	TGCGCCAGCAGCTCACAAGGCACACCCCTCCACTTT
TRBV19	many	TRBD1	TRBJ1-1	CASIDRGRNTEAFF	TGTGCCAGTATCGACAGGGGGCGTAACACTGAAGCTTTCTTT
TRBV12-3/TRBV12-4	-	TRBD2	TRBJ2-5	CASTSGGAGGTQYF	TGTGCCAGCACTAGCGGGGGGGCCGGAGGGACCCAGTACTTC
TRBV2	many	-	TRBJ1-5	CASSEAWGTNQPQHF	TGTGCCAGCAGTGAAGCTTGGGGTACCAATCAGCCCCAGCATTTT
TRBV12-5	-	TRBD1	TRBJ2-5	CASGLVLGQGQETQYF	TGTGCTAGTGGTTTGGTACTTGGACAGGGTCAAGAGACCCAGTACTTC
TRBV7-9	few	-	TRBJ1-1	CASSAGGSTEAFF	TGTGCCAGCAGCGCGGGAGGGAGCACTGAAGCTTTCTTT
TRBV28	many	-	TRBJ2-4	CASSLTGGKNIQYF	TGTGCCAGCAGTTTAACAGGAGGCAAAAACATTCAGTACTTC
TRBV10-3	few	-	TRBJ1-5	CAISEFSQPQHF	TGTGCCATCAGTGAGTTCAGTCAGCCCCAGCATTTT
TRBV6-5	-	-	TRBJ2-7	CASSFSRPSEQYF	TGTGCCAGCAGTTTCAGTCGACCCTCCGAGCAGTACTTC
TRBV12-3/TRBV12-4	-	TRBD2	TRBJ2-7	CASQRPGGSYEQYF	TGTGCCAGCCAAAGACCGGGGGGGTCCTACGAGCAGTACTTC
TRBV7-2	many	-	TRBJ1-5	CASSLTGRNSNQPQHF	TGTGCCAGCAGCTTAACCGGGAGAAATAGCAATCAGCCCCAGCATTTT
TRBV6-5	many	-	TRBJ2-5	CASSFLLETQYF	TGTGCCAGCAGTTTCTTGTTAGAGACCCAGTACTTC
TRBV6-5	many	-	TRBJ1-1	CASSLGAATEAFF	TGTGCCAGCAGTTTGGGGGCGGCTACTGAAGCTTTCTTT